The source of this T cell receptor beta chain is a study of beta chain features in type 1 diabetes. The germline V gene encodes CDR1 SNHLY and CDR2 FYNNEI. V lost 4 bases to trimming and J lost 7 bases; unmatched junction nucleotides: 5. This CDR3 comprises 15 residues. Sequencing targeted expressed TCRB transcripts, as all isolated RNA had been reverse transcribed. Generated by immunoSEQ multiplex PCR, the TCRdb table keeps only in-frame clones and is missing some. The sample carries almost 350,000 clones, 20% recorded once. The sample comprised naive CD4+ T cells from blood. The chain couples TRBV2 to TRBJ1-6, with TRBD1 matching 9 bases. The clonotype comes from a woman aged 18-29 years in good health. The CDR3 spells CASSAQGAENSPLHF. The CDR3 DNA reads as TGTGCCAGCAGTGCACAGGGGGCAGAAAATTCACCCCTCCACTTT.